This entry features one TCR beta chain sequence. Antigen: not known. The TCR beta CDR3 regions underwent amplification from RNA transcripts. The first-round RT-PCR employed HTBI primers together with the Qiagen OneStep RT-PCR kit. A multiplex PCR was then performed as the second round. TCRdb reanalysed the multiplex PCR reads using MiXCR and keeps one entry per CDR3 protein. The top ten clones hold less than 55% of a sample with about 740,000 distinct CDR3 sequences, approximately 40% of them seen once. This record comes from a study of Graves' ophthalmopathy and Graves' hyperthyroidism. Broader study findings: In blood, most expanded thyroid clonotypes above 0.001 frequency were also detected.

CAS ≥3, NOSPECS ≥4, moderate-to-severe activity and duration under 3 months marked donors with ophthalmopathy. PBMCs originated in under 13 ml of fresh peripheral blood. The source is an adult man with Graves' ophthalmopathy. The specimen sequenced was peripheral blood.

The CDR3 protein is CASRDVRGQVRVYEQYF. CDR3 DNA sequence: TGTGCCAGCAGAGATGTAAGGGGACAGGTCCGGGTCTACGAGCAGTACTTC. The chain uses TRBV7-2 and TRBJ2-7, with 8 bases identical to TRBD1. The CDR3 extends over 17 amino acids. Trimming cost V 6 bases and J 3 bases; bases outside gene matches: 16. The germline V gene encodes CDR1 SGHTA and CDR2 FQGNSA.